Following are 8 T cell receptor beta chains from one sample sequenced in a study of cytomegalovirus exposure and HLA in healthy donors. Primers: 60 Vbeta forward and 13 Jbeta reverse. Here immunoSEQ multiplex PCR was the method, and the copy in TCRdb shows in-frame clones only, minus some. This sample's table has around 52,000 clones. Sequencing input: PBMCs. The receptor source for this set is a woman aged 45-65 years in good health and CMV-seropositive.

The rearrangement joins TRBV2 to TRBJ2-1, with TRBD2 matching 10 bases. CDR1 SNHLY and CDR2 FYNNEI come from the germline V gene. The CDR3 is 13 amino acids. After removal of 7 bases from V and 7 bases from J, the junction contained 4 bases not matched to a gene. CDR3 amino acids: CASMASGRNEQFF. The DNA of the CDR3 is TGTGCCAGCATGGCTAGCGGGAGAAATGAGCAGTTCTTC.

The gene calls are TRBV7-2 and TRBJ1-1, with D unclear. Per the germline V gene, CDR1 is SGHTA and CDR2 is FQGNSA. Trimming cost V 2 bases and J 3 bases, with 13 bases left between them. This CDR3 has 15 amino acids. This CDR3 reads CASSLNSGGYTEAFF. The CDR3, as DNA: TGTGCCAGCAGCTTAAACAGCGGCGGGTACACTGAAGCTTTCTTT.

About this clone: The junction does not match germline at one end; this may be a read error. The genes are TRBV7-2 and TRBJ2-7; D is possibly TRBD2 (7 bases). Germline values: CDR1 SGHTA, CDR2 FQGNSA. CDR3 length equals 15 residues. CDR3 amino acids: CASTLGGDALYEQYF. CDR3 in DNA: TGTGCCAGCACCTTAGGGGGGGATGCCCTATACGAGCAGTACTTC.

The chain recombines TRBV18 with TRBJ1-2, with a possible D match to TRBD1 (5 bases). The V end was cut by 6 bases, the J end by 0 bases, with 14 bases between. The CDR3 covers 15 residues. Germline V gives CDR1 KGHSH, CDR2 LQKENI. The CDR3 reads CASSQTRQPNYGYTF. Written as DNA, the CDR3 is TGTGCCAGCTCTCAGACTAGACAGCCTAACTATGGCTACACCTTC.

Written as DNA, the CDR3 is TGTGCCAGCAGCCAAGGGAGACGGGAAAAACTGTTTTTT. It specifies CASSQGRREKLFF. The rearrangement uses TRBV11-2 and TRBJ1-4; D call uncertain. Trimming stripped 5 bases from V and 8 bases from J, with 12 bases between. From germline, CDR1 is SGHAT and CDR2 FQNNGV. The CDR3 is made up of 13 amino acids.

The chain is built from TRBV5-6 and TRBJ2-7; 7 bases agree with TRBD2. The ends lost 0 bases at V and 5 bases at J; junction bases unmatched: 5. This CDR3 region has 14 residues. Per germline, CDR1 SGHDT and CDR2 YYEEEE. In DNA, the CDR3 is TGTGCCAGCAGCTTGGGTGGGGGGGTCCACGAGCAGTACTTC. Residues: CASSLGGGVHEQYF.

The V call is TRBV7-9, the J call TRBJ2-3; D unclear. The CDR3 sequence is 12 residues long. CDR1 SEHNR and CDR2 FQNEAQ come from the germline V gene (reference sequence). Trimming shortened V by 4 bases and J by 3 bases, and 5 bases separated the two germline ends. The CDR3 sequence: CASSWLTDTQYF. The CDR3 bases are TGTGCCAGCAGCTGGCTTACAGATACGCAGTATTTT.

The genes are TRBV19 and TRBJ1-6; no firm D call. Trimming took off 5 bases at V and 6 bases at J, with 5 bases between the two ends. The germline V gene encodes CDR1 LNHDA and CDR2 SQIVND (reference sequence). The CDR3 has 12 amino acids. CDR3 DNA: TGTGCCAGTAGTCCTAGTAATTCACCCCTCCACTTT. It translates to CASSPSNSPLHF.